Sequencing of this T cell receptor (beta chain) was carried out in a study of long-term antiretroviral therapy in people with HIV. General observations from the study: Relative to transplant donor controls, diversity remained lower despite increasing after ART.

This CDR3 region has 14 residues. Germline-derived CDR1 and CDR2 are SGHTA and FQGNSA. The V and J ends lost 7 bases and 8 bases, in that order; junction bases with no gene match: 9. This clone was seen a single time. Its antigen remains unknown. Running of the v3.0 immunoSEQ assay took place at survey level. Repertoires were generated with immunoSEQ multiplex PCR, while TCRdb's copy carries only in-frame clones and drops some. Among some 21,000 clones listed, roughly 80% were seen once. This TCR came from a woman aged 25 to 39 with HIV. The V gene is TRBV7-2, the J gene TRBJ2-1, with 9 bases that match TRBD1. Material: unsorted PBMCs, obtained 0.2 years after starting antiretroviral therapy. DNA of the CDR3: TGTGCCAGCACGGACAGGGGTAGAATCGATGAGCAGTTCTTC. Translated, it gives CASTDRGRIDEQFF.